Listed here is a single T cell receptor beta chain. The sample comes from a study of blood T cells in healthy people across ages. Alongside a J-beta primer mix, a sample-barcoded 5' primer served in a second PCR lasting about 7 to 12 cycles. TCRdb re-derived calls from the 5' RACE reads in MiXCR, one entry per CDR3 protein. This repertoire shows 600,000 to 850,000 distinct CDR3 sequences, 43% found once; its top ten account for less than 25%. Sequenced: blood. The receptor was derived from a woman aged 60-70 years in good health.

The CDR3 region is CASSLGAVQGDTQYF. CDR3 nucleotides: TGCGCCAGCAGCTTGGGGGCAGTCCAGGGAGATACGCAGTATTTT. V and J are TRBV5-1 and TRBJ2-3; a possible D gene is TRBD1 (5 bases). V was cut by 0 bases and J by 5 bases, with 13 bases left in between. This CDR3 has 15 amino acids. The V gene's germline CDR1 is SGHRS and CDR2 YFSETQ.